This T cell receptor beta chain was retrieved from a study of T cell responses to AZD1222 COVID-19 vaccine. Study-wide findings and caveats: Sampled repertoires all dated from after the peak T cell response. Donors skewed white British and female; clonal diversity was possibly underestimated. After two AZD1222 doses, spike-specific TCR breadth and depth rose versus day 0. Close to half of all spike-specific TCRs reportedly target regions of the variants that are unmutated.

Germline values: CDR1 MNHEY, CDR2 SVGAGI. This CDR3 has 14 amino acids. The V end was cut by 2 bases, the J end by 11 bases, with 16 bases between. As concerns this clone: The target antigen is unknown.

Assay: immunoSEQ multiplex PCR; the TCRdb copy retains only in-frame clones and omits some. The sample shows 100,000 to 150,000 clones, over 80% of them seen only once. The chain recombines TRBV6-5 with TRBJ2-1, with a tentative D call TRBD2 (6 bases). This TCR derives from an adult in good health. The sequenced sample was peripheral blood, obtained on day 0 of AZD1222 vaccination. The CDR3, as DNA: TGTGCCAGCAGTTACGGCGCCGGGAGTGGACAGCAGTTCTTC. Translating gives CASSYGAGSGQQFF.